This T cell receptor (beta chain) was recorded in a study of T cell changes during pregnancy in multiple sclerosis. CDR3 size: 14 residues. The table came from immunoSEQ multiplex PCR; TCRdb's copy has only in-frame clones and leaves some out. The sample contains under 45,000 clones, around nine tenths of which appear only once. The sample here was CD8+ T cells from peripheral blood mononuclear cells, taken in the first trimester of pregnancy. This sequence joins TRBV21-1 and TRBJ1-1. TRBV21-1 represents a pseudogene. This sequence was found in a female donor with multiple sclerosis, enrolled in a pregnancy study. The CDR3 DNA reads TGTGCCAGCAGCCGCTTTATCGGGGGCACTGAAGCTTTCTTT. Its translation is CASSRFIGGTEAFF.